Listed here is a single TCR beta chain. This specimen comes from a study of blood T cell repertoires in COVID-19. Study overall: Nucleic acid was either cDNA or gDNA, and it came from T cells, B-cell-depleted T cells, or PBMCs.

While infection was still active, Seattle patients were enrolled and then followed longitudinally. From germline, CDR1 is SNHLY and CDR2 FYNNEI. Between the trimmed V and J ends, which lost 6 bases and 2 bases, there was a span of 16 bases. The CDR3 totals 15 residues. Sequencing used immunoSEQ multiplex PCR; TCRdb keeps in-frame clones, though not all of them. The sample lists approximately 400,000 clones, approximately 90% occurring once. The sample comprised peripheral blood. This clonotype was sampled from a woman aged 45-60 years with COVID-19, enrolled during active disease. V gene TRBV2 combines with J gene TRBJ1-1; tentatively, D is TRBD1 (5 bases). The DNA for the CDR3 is TGTGCCAGCAGGGACACCGGACGACCTAACACTGAAGCTTTCTTT. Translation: CASRDTGRPNTEAFF.